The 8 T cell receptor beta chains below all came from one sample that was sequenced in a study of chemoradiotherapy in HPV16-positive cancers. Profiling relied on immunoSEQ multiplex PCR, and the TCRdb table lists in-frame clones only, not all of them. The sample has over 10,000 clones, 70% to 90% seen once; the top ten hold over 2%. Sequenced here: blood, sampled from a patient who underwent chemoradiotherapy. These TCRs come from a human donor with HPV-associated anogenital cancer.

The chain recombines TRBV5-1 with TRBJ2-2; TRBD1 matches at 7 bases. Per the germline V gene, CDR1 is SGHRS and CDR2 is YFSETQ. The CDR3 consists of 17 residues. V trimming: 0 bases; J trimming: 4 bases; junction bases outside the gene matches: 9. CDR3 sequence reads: CASSLEATGSGTGELFF. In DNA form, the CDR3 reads TGCGCCAGCAGCTTGGAGGCGACAGGGTCGGGCACCGGGGAGCTGTTTTTT.

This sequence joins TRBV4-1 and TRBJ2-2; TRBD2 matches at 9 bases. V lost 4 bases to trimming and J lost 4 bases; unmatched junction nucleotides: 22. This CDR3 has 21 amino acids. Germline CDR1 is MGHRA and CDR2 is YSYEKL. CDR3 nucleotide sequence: TGCGCCAGCAGCCGAAGGGGTCCTGGCGGGGGGGCCCGGCGGCTCACCGGGGAGCTGTTTTTT. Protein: CASSRRGPGGGARRLTGELFF.

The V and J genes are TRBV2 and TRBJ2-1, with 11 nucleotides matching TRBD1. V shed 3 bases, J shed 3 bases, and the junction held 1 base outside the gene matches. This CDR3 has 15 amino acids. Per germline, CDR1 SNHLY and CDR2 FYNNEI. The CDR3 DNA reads TGTGCCAGCAGTGAGGGACAGGGGGACTACAATGAGCAGTTCTTC. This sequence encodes CASSEGQGDYNEQFF. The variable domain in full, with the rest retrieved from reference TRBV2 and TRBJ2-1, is EPEVTQTPSHQVTQMGQEVILRCVPISNHLYFYWYRQILGQKVEFLVSFYNNEISEKSEIFDDQFSVERPDGSNFTLKIRSTKLEDSAMYFCASSEGQGDYNEQFFGPGTRLTVL.

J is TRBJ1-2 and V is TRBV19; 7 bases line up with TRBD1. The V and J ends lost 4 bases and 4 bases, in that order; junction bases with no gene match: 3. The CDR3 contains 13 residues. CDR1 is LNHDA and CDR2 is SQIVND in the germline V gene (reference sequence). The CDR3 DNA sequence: TGTGCCAGTAGTAGGGACAGTCTCTATGGCTACACCTTC. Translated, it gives CASSRDSLYGYTF.

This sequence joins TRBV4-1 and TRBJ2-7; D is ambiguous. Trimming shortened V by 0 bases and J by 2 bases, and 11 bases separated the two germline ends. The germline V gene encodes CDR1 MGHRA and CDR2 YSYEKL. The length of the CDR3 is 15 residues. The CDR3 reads CASSQDRTATYEQYF. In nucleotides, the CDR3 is TGCGCCAGCAGCCAAGATCGTACAGCTACCTACGAGCAGTACTTC.

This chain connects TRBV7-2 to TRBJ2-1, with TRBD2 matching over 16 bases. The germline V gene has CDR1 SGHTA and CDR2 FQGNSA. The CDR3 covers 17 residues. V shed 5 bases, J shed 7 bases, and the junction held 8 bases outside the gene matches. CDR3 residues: CASSMGLAGGPQNEQFF. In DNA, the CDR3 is TGTGCCAGCAGCATGGGACTAGCGGGGGGGCCTCAGAATGAGCAGTTCTTC.

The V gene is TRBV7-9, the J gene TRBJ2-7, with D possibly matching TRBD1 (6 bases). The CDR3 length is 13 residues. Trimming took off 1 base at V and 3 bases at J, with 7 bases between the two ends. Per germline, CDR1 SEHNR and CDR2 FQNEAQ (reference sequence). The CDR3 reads CASSLGRGYEQYF. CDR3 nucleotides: TGTGCCAGCAGCTTAGGCAGGGGCTACGAGCAGTACTTC.

The CDR3 nucleotides are TGTGCCAGCAGACTATGGGGACAGGGGCAAGAGACCCAGTACTTC. It codes for CASRLWGQGQETQYF. The chain carries TRBV11-2 and TRBJ2-5, with 10 bases that match TRBD1. This CDR3 spans 15 amino acids. CDR1 and CDR2 from the germline V gene are SGHAT and FQNNGV. With 6 bases clipped from V and 2 bases from J, the junction kept 6 bases outside the gene matches.